The clone carrying this TCR beta chain is labeled as medium-sized. The CDR3 extends over 15 amino acids. The V gene's germline CDR1 is SGHRS and CDR2 YFSETQ. The trim removed 4 bases at V and 3 bases at J, leaving 8 bases unmatched. Repertoires were generated with immunoSEQ multiplex PCR, while TCRdb's copy carries only in-frame clones and drops some. Here the sample spans over 150,000 clones, around 94% being singletons. The data were obtained in a study of control samples from healthy donors and cancer patients. The sample comprised PBMCs. The chain uses TRBV5-1 and TRBJ2-3; TRBD1 matches 7 bases. This receptor was taken from a man between 60 and 70 years old with colorectal cancer. CDR3 in amino acids: CASSPGQSYTDTQYF. In nucleotides, the CDR3 is TGCGCCAGCAGCCCGGGACAGAGTTATACAGATACGCAGTATTTT.